The clone carrying this T cell receptor (beta chain) appeared a few times. Its antigen is as yet unknown. This sample is part of a study of T cells after yellow fever vaccination. Notes on the study in general: Peak timing came faster in the weaker secondary response, day 5 versus 15. Once the booster was given, most primary-vaccination clones reappeared, at approximately 97% for CD4 and roughly 90% for CD8.

TCR cDNA, made by 5'RACE template switching, carried an added universal primer site and UMIs. TCRdb itself ran the 5' RACE reads through MiXCR, one entry per CDR3 protein. The sample gives 500,000 to 650,000 distinct CDR3 sequences, around a sixth of which show up once; around 15% is in the top ten. The length of the CDR3 is 14 residues. V was clipped by 1 base and J by 0 bases, with 6 bases between them. Germline CDR1 is SEHNR and CDR2 is FQNEAQ (reference sequence). The source of this sequence is a man between 18 and 35 years old who received the YFV17D yellow fever vaccine. This sample comprised PBMCs, obtained around 5 days after the first yellow fever vaccination. J is TRBJ1-2 and V is TRBV7-9, with unresolved D. This chain's CDR3 is CASSLGEANYGYTF. Written as DNA, the CDR3 is TGTGCCAGCAGCTTAGGGGAAGCTAACTATGGCTACACCTTC.